One sample yielded the 7 T cell receptor beta chains listed below, sequenced in a study of T cell responses to AZD1222 COVID-19 vaccine. The table came from immunoSEQ multiplex PCR; TCRdb's copy has only in-frame clones and leaves some out. Of tens of thousands of clones listed, roughly 88% are singletons. The sample here was peripheral blood, taken on day 0 of AZD1222 vaccination. The receptors shown here come from an adult in good health.

This sequence joins TRBV6-5 and TRBJ2-2; weak D call: TRBD2 (5 bases). Trimming took 6 bases from V and 0 from J, leaving 11 bases between them. This CDR3 region has 15 residues. The germline V gene encodes CDR1 MNHEY and CDR2 SVGAGI. The CDR3 region is CASSPVGANTGELFF. Written as DNA, the CDR3 is TGTGCCAGCAGCCCCGTCGGGGCGAACACCGGGGAGCTGTTTTTT.

A few counts support this clone. The rearrangement links TRBV27 to TRBJ2-1, with D possibly TRBD1 on 5 matching bases. This CDR3 spans 15 amino acids. V was shortened by 3 bases and J by 6 bases, with 15 bases between the two germline ends. Germline CDR1 and CDR2: MNHEY and SMNVEV (reference sequence). The CDR3, as DNA: TGTGCCAGCAGTTTTCTCCCAGGGTTGATCAATGAGCAGTTCTTC. Its translation: CASSFLPGLINEQFF.

On this clone: Other DNA variants within this sample encode the same CDR3. The rearrangement joins TRBV7-9 to TRBJ2-1; 7 bases fit TRBD1. The trim removed 1 base at V and 2 bases at J, leaving 2 bases unmatched. The CDR3 covers 15 residues. CDR1 is SEHNR, CDR2 FQNEAQ, per germline (reference sequence). The CDR3 is CASSLGGTAYNEQFF. CDR3 in DNA: TGTGCCAGCAGCTTAGGGGGGACAGCCTACAATGAGCAGTTCTTC. The full variable domain, its missing parts supplied by reference TRBV7-9 and TRBJ2-1, is DTGVSQNPRHKITKRGQNVTFRCDPISEHNRLYWYRQTLGQGPEFLTYFQNEAQLEKSRLLSDRFSAERPKGSFSTLEIQRTEQGDSAMYLCASSLGGTAYNEQFFGPGTRLTVL.

The chain links TRBV5-5 to TRBJ1-3; D may be TRBD1 (5 bases). Germline loops: CDR1 SGHKS, CDR2 YYEKEE (reference sequence). The CDR3 loop spans 13 amino acids. V dropped 4 bases and J dropped 8 bases, with 13 bases sitting between them. CDR3 nucleotide sequence: TGTGCCAGCAGCCCCCTGCAGGGAGACACCATATATTTT. Translation: CASSPLQGDTIYF. The whole variable domain, filled in from reference TRBV5-5 and TRBJ1-3, reads DAGVTQSPTHLIKTRGQQVTLRCSPISGHKSVSWYQQVLGQGPQFIFQYYEKEERGRGNFPDRFSARQFPNYSSELNVNALLLGDSALYLCASSPLQGDTIYFGEGSWLTVV.

This clone was found once. The chain has TRBV27 and TRBJ1-1; TRBD1 aligns across 8 bases. This CDR3 has 19 residues. J was trimmed by 0 bases and V by 5 bases; bases with no gene match: 17. Germline V gene lookup returns CDR1 MNHEY and CDR2 SMNVEV (reference sequence). The CDR3 region is CASSPSGAGGRGMNTEAFF. CDR3 nucleotide sequence: TGTGCCAGCAGTCCAAGCGGCGCAGGGGGCAGGGGAATGAACACTGAAGCTTTCTTT.

The DNA for the CDR3 is TGTGCCAGCAGCTTACAGGGAGGGGCTGACACTGAAGCTTTCTTT. Protein product: CASSLQGGADTEAFF. This sequence joins TRBV4-2 and TRBJ1-1; a possible D gene is TRBD1 (6 bases). The CDR3 totals 15 residues. V dropped 5 bases and J dropped 3 bases, with 16 bases sitting between them. CDR1 is LGHNA, CDR2 YNFKEQ, per germline.

V is TRBV28 and J is TRBJ2-7; a weak D match, TRBD1 (5 bases). There are 16 residues in the CDR3. Looked up from germline, CDR1 is MDHEN and CDR2 is SYDVKM. V dropped 3 bases and J dropped 2 bases, with 17 bases sitting between them. CDR3 region: CASSFTGQRPTYEQYF. Here the CDR3 DNA reads TGTGCCAGCAGTTTTACCGGACAAAGGCCTACCTACGAGCAGTACTTC. The full variable domain, completed using reference TRBV28 and TRBJ2-7, is DVKVTQSSRYLVKRTGEKVFLECVQDMDHENMFWYRQDPGLGLRLIYFSYDVKMKEKGDIPEGYSVSREKKERFSLILESASTNQTSMYLCASSFTGQRPTYEQYFGPGTRLTVT.